This T cell receptor (beta chain) originates from a study of T cell repertoires in cytomegalovirus infection. In the study overall: Both CMV infection and a matching HLA type were indicated by public TCR beta signatures. Study-wide results and caveats: CMV-specific TCR beta clonotypes restricted by HLA-C dominated the ex vivo response.

This clonotype occurred many times. Its antigen remains unknown. From the reads, TCRdb called clonotypes with MiXCR, one entry per CDR3 protein. The sample has about 830,000 distinct CDR3 sequences, approximately 32% seen once. This material consisted of cultured CD8+ T cells from PBMCs, taken from culture after CMV antigen stimulation. The sequence was obtained from a human donor in good health (CMV status not recorded). Some clones in this sample may be carry-over from other donors' samples.

The CDR3, as DNA: TGTGCCAGCAGTCCGGACAGGTTCAATTCACCCCTCCACTTT. Its translation is CASSPDRFNSPLHF. The V and J genes are TRBV28 and TRBJ1-6; 7 bases fit TRBD1. Germline trimming cut 5 bases from V and 7 bases from J; bases unmatched to any gene: 5. The CDR3 loop spans 14 amino acids. Germline V gene sequence: CDR1 MDHEN, CDR2 SYDVKM.